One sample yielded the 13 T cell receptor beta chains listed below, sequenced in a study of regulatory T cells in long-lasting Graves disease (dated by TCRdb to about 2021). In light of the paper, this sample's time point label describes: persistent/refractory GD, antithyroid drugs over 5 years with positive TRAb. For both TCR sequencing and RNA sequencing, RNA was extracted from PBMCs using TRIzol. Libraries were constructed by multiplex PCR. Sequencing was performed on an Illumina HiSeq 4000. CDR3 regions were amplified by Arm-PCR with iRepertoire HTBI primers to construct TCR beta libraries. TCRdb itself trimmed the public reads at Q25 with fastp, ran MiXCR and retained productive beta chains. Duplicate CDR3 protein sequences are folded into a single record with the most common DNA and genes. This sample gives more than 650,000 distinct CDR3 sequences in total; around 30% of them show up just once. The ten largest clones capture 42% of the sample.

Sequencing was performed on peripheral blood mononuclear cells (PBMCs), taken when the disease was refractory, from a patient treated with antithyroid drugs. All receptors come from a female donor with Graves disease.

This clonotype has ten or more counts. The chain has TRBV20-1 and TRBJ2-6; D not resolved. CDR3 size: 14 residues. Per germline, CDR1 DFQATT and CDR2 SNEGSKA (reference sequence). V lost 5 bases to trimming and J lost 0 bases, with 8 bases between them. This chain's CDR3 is CSAGTDSGANVLTF. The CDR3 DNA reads TGCAGTGCTGGTACAGACTCTGGGGCCAACGTCCTGACTTTC.

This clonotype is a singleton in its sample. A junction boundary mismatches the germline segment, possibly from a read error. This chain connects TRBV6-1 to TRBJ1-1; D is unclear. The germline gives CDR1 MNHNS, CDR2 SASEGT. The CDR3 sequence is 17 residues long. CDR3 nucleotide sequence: TGTGCCACCAGTGATTTGCTATGGGTATGGATGGCCACTGAAGCTTTCTTT. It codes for CATSDLLWVWMATEAFF.

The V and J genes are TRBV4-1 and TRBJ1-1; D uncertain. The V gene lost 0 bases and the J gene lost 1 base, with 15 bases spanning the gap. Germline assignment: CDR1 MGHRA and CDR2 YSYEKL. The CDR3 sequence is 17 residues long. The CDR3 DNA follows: TGCGCCAGCAGCCAAGATATGAGCGAGGGTGCGAACACTGAAGCTTTCTTT. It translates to CASSQDMSEGANTEAFF.

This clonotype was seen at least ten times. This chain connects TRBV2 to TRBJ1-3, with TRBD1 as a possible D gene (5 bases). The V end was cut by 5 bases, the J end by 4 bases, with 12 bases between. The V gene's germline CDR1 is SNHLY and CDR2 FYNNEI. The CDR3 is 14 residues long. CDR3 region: CASSSQGSGNTIYF. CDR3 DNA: TGTGCCAGCAGTTCCCAGGGAAGCGGAAACACCATATATTTT.

In nucleotides, the CDR3 is TGTGCCTGGAGTGCACCCGGGACACCTAATCAGCCCCAGCATTTT. Residues: CAWSAPGTPNQPQHF. The gene calls are TRBV30 and TRBJ1-5, with D possibly TRBD1 on 6 matching bases. CDR3 length: 15 amino acids. Germline CDR1 reads GTSNPN; CDR2 reads SVGIG (reference sequence). V lost 1 base to trimming and J lost 4 bases, with 14 bases between them.

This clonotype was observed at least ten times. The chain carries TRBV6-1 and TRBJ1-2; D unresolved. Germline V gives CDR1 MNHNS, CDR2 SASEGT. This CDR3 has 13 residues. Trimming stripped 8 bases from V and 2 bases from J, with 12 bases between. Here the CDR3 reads CASGLGSNYGYTF. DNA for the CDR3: TGTGCCAGCGGTCTCGGGTCGAACTATGGCTACACCTTC.

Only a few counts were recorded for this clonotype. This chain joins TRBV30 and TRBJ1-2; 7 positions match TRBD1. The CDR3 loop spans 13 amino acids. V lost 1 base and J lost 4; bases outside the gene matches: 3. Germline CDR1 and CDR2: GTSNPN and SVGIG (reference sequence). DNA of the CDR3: TGTGCCTGGAGTGGCGGGACAGTCTATGGCTACACCTTC. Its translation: CAWSGGTVYGYTF.

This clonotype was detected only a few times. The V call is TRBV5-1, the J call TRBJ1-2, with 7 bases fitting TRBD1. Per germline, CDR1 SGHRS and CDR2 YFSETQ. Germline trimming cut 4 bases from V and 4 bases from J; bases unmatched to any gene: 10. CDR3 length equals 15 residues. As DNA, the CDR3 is TGCGCCAGCAGCCCCGGCGGAGGGGGCACCTATGGCTACACCTTC. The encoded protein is CASSPGGGGTYGYTF.

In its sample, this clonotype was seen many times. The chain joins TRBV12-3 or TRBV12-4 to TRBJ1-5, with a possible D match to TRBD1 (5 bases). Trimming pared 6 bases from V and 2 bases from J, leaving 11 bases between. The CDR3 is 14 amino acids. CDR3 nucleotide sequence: TGTGCCAGCAGCTCCGGGGGGGGCAATCAGCCCCAGCATTTT. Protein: CASSSGGGNQPQHF.

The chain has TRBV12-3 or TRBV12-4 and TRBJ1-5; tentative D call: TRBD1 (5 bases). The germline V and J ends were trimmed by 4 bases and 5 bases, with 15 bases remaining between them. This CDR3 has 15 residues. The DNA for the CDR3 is TGTGCCAGCAGTTACTCGACGGGGGAGGATCAGCCCCAGCATTTT. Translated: CASSYSTGEDQPQHF.

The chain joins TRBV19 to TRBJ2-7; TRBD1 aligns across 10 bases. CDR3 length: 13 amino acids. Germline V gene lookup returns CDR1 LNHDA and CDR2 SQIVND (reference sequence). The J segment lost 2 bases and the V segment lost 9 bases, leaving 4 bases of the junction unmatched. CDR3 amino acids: CASRDRGTYEQYF. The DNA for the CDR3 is TGTGCCAGCCGGGACAGGGGTACCTACGAGCAGTACTTC.

In DNA, the CDR3 is TGCGCCAGCAGCCTGGAAGGACTAGCGCACTACGAGCAGTACTTC. Its protein is CASSLEGLAHYEQYF. The rearrangement joins TRBV5-1 to TRBJ2-7, with 9 bases fitting TRBD2. CDR3 size: 15 residues. The ends lost 4 bases at V and 3 bases at J; junction bases unmatched: 8. The germline gives CDR1 SGHRS, CDR2 YFSETQ.

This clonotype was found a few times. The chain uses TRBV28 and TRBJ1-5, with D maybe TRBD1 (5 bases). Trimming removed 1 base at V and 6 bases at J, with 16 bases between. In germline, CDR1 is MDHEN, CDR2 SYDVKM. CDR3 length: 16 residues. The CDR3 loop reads CASSLFAGMSTQPQHF. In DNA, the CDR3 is TGTGCCAGCAGTTTATTTGCAGGGATGAGTACTCAGCCCCAGCATTTT.